The 26 T cell receptor beta chains listed next were all sequenced from one sample in a study of identifying expanded T cells in peripheral blood. Sequenced by immunoSEQ multiplex PCR; TCRdb stores in-frame clones only, minus some. The data contain fewer than 60,000 clones, approximately 82% of them singletons. Source material: blood. The receptors stem from a person aged 18 to 75 in good health.

The chain links TRBV20-1 to TRBJ2-7, with D perhaps assigned TRBD1 or TRBD2 (5 bases each). This CDR3 has 11 amino acids. CDR1 DFQATT and CDR2 SNEGSKA come from the germline V gene (reference sequence). V lost 1 base and J 6 bases, leaving 7 bases between the germline ends. The CDR3 protein is CSARAGTEQYF. In DNA, the CDR3 is TGCAGTGCTAGAGCGGGGACCGAGCAGTACTTC.

The rearrangement joins TRBV6-5 to TRBJ1-2; possibly TRBD1 for D (5 bases). Germline-derived CDR1 and CDR2 are MNHEY and SVGAGI. This CDR3 is 15 amino acids long. V lost 5 bases, J lost 0 bases, and 13 bases lay in between. The CDR3 here is CASSPRDRANYGYTF. CDR3 sequence (DNA): TGTGCCAGCAGTCCTCGGGACCGCGCTAACTATGGCTACACCTTC.

The V gene is TRBV15, the J gene TRBJ2-3, with 9 positions matching TRBD2. The CDR3 covers 17 residues. CDR1 and CDR2 (germline): LNHNV, YYDKDF (reference sequence). The ends lost 1 base at V and 2 bases at J; junction bases unmatched: 7. The CDR3 sequence: CATSRGAGGSNTDTQYF. For the CDR3, the DNA is TGTGCCACCAGCAGAGGAGCGGGGGGCTCCAACACAGATACGCAGTATTTT.

V and J are TRBV7-2 and TRBJ1-2, with a possible D match to TRBD1 (5 bases). CDR1 and CDR2 from the germline V gene are SGHTA and FQGNSA. Trimming left V 5 bases short and J 6 bases short, with 22 bases between. The CDR3 contains 16 residues. CDR3 sequence: CASSQELGRDEHGYTF. The CDR3 coding sequence is TGTGCCAGCAGCCAGGAACTGGGCAGGGACGAGCATGGCTACACCTTC.

This rearrangement joins TRBV6-1 to TRBJ2-1, with a possible D match to TRBD2 (5 bases). V was shortened by 4 bases and J by 7 bases, with 14 bases between the two germline ends. Germline CDR1 reads MNHNS; CDR2 reads SASEGT. CDR3 length: 14 amino acids. The CDR3 DNA follows: TGTGCCAGCAGTGTGGGTCCAGCGGAGAATGAGCAGTTCTTC. Protein product: CASSVGPAENEQFF.

The CDR3 reads CASRQNAGTSGGWFF. The CDR3 DNA reads TGCGCCAGCAGACAAAATGCCGGGACTAGCGGGGGGTGGTTCTTC. The genes are TRBV5-1 and TRBJ2-1; TRBD2 matches 15 bases. V dropped 5 bases and J dropped 15; count of bases not matched to a gene: 12. This CDR3 is 15 amino acids long. Germline V CDR1 and CDR2: SGHRS, YFSETQ. Complete variable domain (other parts from reference TRBV5-1 and TRBJ2-1): KAGVTQTPRYLIKTRGQQVTLSCSPISGHRSVSWYQQTPGQGLQFLFEYFSETQRNKGNFPGRFSGRQFSNSRSEMNVSTLELGDSALYLCASRQNAGTSGGWFFGPGTRLTVL.

This chain joins TRBV10-2 and TRBJ2-7, with D maybe TRBD2 (6 bases). Germline CDR1 and CDR2: WSHSY and SAAADI. The CDR3 length is 14 residues. The germline V and J ends were trimmed by 3 bases and 9 bases, with 18 bases remaining between them. The CDR3 loop is CASSEGGTRLGQYV. CDR3 DNA: TGCGCCAGCAGTGAAGGAGGGACCCGACTTGGGCAGTACGTC.

The chain has TRBV4-2 and TRBJ2-3; TRBD2 matches at 7 bases. The CDR3 loop spans 15 amino acids. The V segment lost 4 bases and the J segment 8 bases; nucleotides outside the gene matches: 12. CDR1 and CDR2 (germline): LGHNA, YNFKEQ. The CDR3 region has the DNA TGTGCCAGCAGCCCACAGTCTAGCGGAAGTGCTACGCAGTATTTT. Translated: CASSPQSSGSATQYF.

The V call is TRBV6-1, the J call TRBJ2-7; TRBD1 might be the D (6 bases). Germline V gene data show CDR1 as MNHNS and CDR2 as SASEGT. V was cut by 3 bases and J by 4 bases, with 13 bases left in between. CDR3 size: 14 residues. The CDR3 sequence: CASSDFGTHYEQYV. Here the CDR3 DNA reads TGTGCCAGCAGTGATTTTGGGACACATTACGAGCAGTACGTC.

The chain employs TRBV9 and TRBJ1-5; D is ambiguous. CDR1 and CDR2 from the germline V gene are SGDLS and YYNGEE. With 0 bases removed from V and 0 bases from J, the gap between germline ends came to 7 bases. This CDR3 spans 15 amino acids. CDR3 loop: CASSVGEISNQPQHF. The CDR3 nucleotides read TGTGCCAGCAGCGTAGGGGAAATTAGCAATCAGCCCCAGCATTTT. Drawing the rest from reference TRBV9 and TRBJ1-5, the complete variable domain is DSGVTQTPKHLITATGQRVTLRCSPRSGDLSVYWYQQSLDQGLQFLIQYYNGEERAKGNILERFSAQQFPDLHSELNLSSLELGDSALYFCASSVGEISNQPQHFGDGTRLSIL.

The CDR3: CASNLGEGRRDTQYF. CDR3 DNA sequence: TGTGCCAGCAACCTCGGGGAAGGGAGGCGAGATACGCAGTATTTT. The V call is TRBV5-8, the J call TRBJ2-3, with a possible D match to TRBD2 (6 bases). Trimming removed 6 bases at V and 5 bases at J, with 19 bases between. The CDR3 length is 15 residues. The V gene's germline CDR1 is SGHTS and CDR2 YDEGEE.

This clone showed up just once. V is TRBV2 and J is TRBJ1-1; 8 bases line up with TRBD1. CDR1 is SNHLY and CDR2 is FYNNEI in the germline V gene. This CDR3 is 14 amino acids long. The V gene end was trimmed by 5 bases and the J gene end by 5 bases; junction bases not matched to a gene: 7. The CDR3 loop is CASSKQGGVTEAFF. The CDR3 bases are TGTGCCAGCAGTAAACAGGGGGGGGTGACTGAAGCTTTCTTT.

The chain has TRBV6-1 and TRBJ2-5; D is uncertain. The CDR3 is 15 residues long. The V gene lost 6 bases and the J gene lost 4 bases, with 18 bases spanning the gap. Germline V gives CDR1 MNHNS, CDR2 SASEGT. The CDR3 region has the DNA TGTGCCAGCAGGGACCCCCGTGCTCGTTCAGAGACCCAGTACTTC. It is translated as CASRDPRARSETQYF.

The sample holds one count of this clone. The chain recombines TRBV2 with TRBJ2-2; 7 positions match TRBD1. Per germline, CDR1 SNHLY and CDR2 FYNNEI. The CDR3 extends over 14 amino acids. The junction had 5 bases not matched to a gene; V was cut back by 6 bases and J by 4 bases. CDR3 residues: CASSTGTVTGELFF. For the CDR3, the DNA is TGTGCCAGCAGCACCGGGACAGTCACCGGGGAGCTGTTTTTT. Full variable domain (outside the CDR3, taken from reference TRBV2 and TRBJ2-2): EPEVTQTPSHQVTQMGQEVILRCVPISNHLYFYWYRQILGQKVEFLVSFYNNEISEKSEIFDDQFSVERPDGSNFTLKIRSTKLEDSAMYFCASSTGTVTGELFFGEGSRLTVL.

This clone was recorded once. The chain joins TRBV2 to TRBJ1-2; possibly TRBD1 for D (5 bases). V was trimmed by 11 bases and J by 1 base, leaving 23 bases between them. Germline CDR1 and CDR2: SNHLY and FYNNEI. The CDR3 extends over 16 amino acids. The CDR3, as DNA: TGTGCCGGAGGGACGAACCCCGGGGATATTAACTATGGCTACACCTTC. It is translated as CAGGTNPGDINYGYTF. Complete variable domain (other parts from reference TRBV2 and TRBJ1-2): EPEVTQTPSHQVTQMGQEVILRCVPISNHLYFYWYRQILGQKVEFLVSFYNNEISEKSEIFDDQFSVERPDGSNFTLKIRSTKLEDSAMYFCAGGTNPGDINYGYTFGSGTRLTVV.

J is TRBJ1-1 and V is TRBV7-9; D call uncertain. This CDR3 spans 13 amino acids. Germline loops: CDR1 SEHNR, CDR2 FQNEAQ (reference sequence). Trimming removed 5 bases at V and 1 base at J, with 8 bases between. CDR3 protein: CASSAYKNTEAFF. The CDR3 nucleotides are TGTGCCAGCAGCGCGTACAAGAACACTGAAGCTTTCTTT.

The chain couples TRBV11-3 to TRBJ2-7, with 8 bases lining up with TRBD2. Germline V gene data show CDR1 as SGHNT and CDR2 as YENEEA. This CDR3 region has 16 residues. V shed 7 bases, J shed 0 bases, and the junction held 11 bases outside the gene matches. Here the CDR3 DNA reads TGTGCCAGCACCTATACTAGCGGTTCAAGCTCCTACGAGCAGTACTTC. Translating it yields CASTYTSGSSSYEQYF.

This chain uses TRBV6-5 with TRBJ2-3, with TRBD2 as a possible D gene (5 bases). CDR3 length: 14 residues. The V end was cut by 6 bases, the J end by 2 bases, with 12 bases between. CDR1 and CDR2 from the germline V gene are MNHEY and SVGAGI. CDR3 in amino acids: CASSRTFNTDTQYF. The DNA of the CDR3 is TGTGCCAGCAGCAGGACTTTTAACACAGATACGCAGTATTTT.

This chain links TRBV19 with TRBJ1-4; 7 bases align to TRBD1. This CDR3 has 17 amino acids. V lost 2 bases to trimming and J lost 7 bases; unmatched junction nucleotides: 13. CDR1 LNHDA and CDR2 SQIVND come from the germline V gene (reference sequence). CDR3 DNA sequence: TGTGCCAGTAGTATAATGCTTCGGACAGGCGGTGGTGAAAAACTGTTTTTT. Translating gives CASSIMLRTGGGEKLFF.

The chain has TRBV7-3 and TRBJ1-1; a possible D gene is TRBD1 (6 bases). The V end lost 4 bases, the J end lost 7 bases, and 13 bases lay between the germline ends. Looked up from germline, CDR1 is SGHTA and CDR2 is FQGTGA. The CDR3 is made up of 13 amino acids. The CDR3 nucleotides are TGTGCCAGCAGCTCAATAGGGGGGTTTGAAGCTTTCTTT. Its translation: CASSSIGGFEAFF.

This chain joins TRBV4-2 and TRBJ1-4; TRBD1 agrees at 10 bases. V lost 3 bases and J lost 8; bases outside the gene matches: 6. Germline assignment: CDR1 LGHNA and CDR2 YNFKEQ. The CDR3 loop spans 15 amino acids. The CDR3 DNA reads as TGTGCCAGCAGCCACGGACAGGGGGTAAGCGAAAAACTGTTTTTT. Translated, it gives CASSHGQGVSEKLFF.

The gene calls are TRBV5-1 and TRBJ2-5; 7 nucleotides line up with TRBD1. This CDR3 spans 16 amino acids. Germline loops: CDR1 SGHRS, CDR2 YFSETQ. The V and J ends lost 0 bases and 2 bases, in that order; junction bases with no gene match: 7. This chain's CDR3 is CASSLVLGRGQETQYF. The CDR3 bases are TGCGCCAGCAGCTTGGTCCTCGGCAGGGGGCAAGAGACCCAGTACTTC.

The rearrangement joins TRBV6-5 to TRBJ2-3; the match to TRBD2 covers 9 bases. The trim removed 6 bases at V and 4 bases at J, leaving 5 bases unmatched. Per the germline V gene, CDR1 is MNHEY and CDR2 is SVGAGI. The CDR3 runs to 14 residues. The CDR3 bases are TGTGCCAGCAGATCGCGGGGGGGCCCAGATACGCAGTATTTT. Protein product: CASRSRGGPDTQYF.

This clone has a single count. For the CDR3, the DNA is TGTGCCAGCAGCCAAGAAACATGGCCCGGGGATGGCTACACCTTC. This codes for CASSQETWPGDGYTF. The chain couples TRBV14 to TRBJ1-2; D is undetermined. This CDR3 has 15 residues. The V gene's germline CDR1 is SGHDN and CDR2 FVKESK. V was trimmed by 0 bases and J by 6 bases, leaving 14 bases between them.

V and J are TRBV25-1 and TRBJ1-4; no clear D gene. Germline loops: CDR1 MGHDK, CDR2 SYGVNS. Trimming stripped 3 bases from V and 8 bases from J, with 10 bases between. The CDR3 has 13 residues. The CDR3 sequence: CASSDPHAEKLFF. The CDR3 coding sequence is TGTGCCAGCAGTGACCCCCATGCGGAAAAACTGTTTTTT. Together with reference TRBV25-1 and TRBJ1-4, the CDR3 gives the full variable domain: EADIYQTPRYLVIGTGKKITLECSQTMGHDKMYWYQQDPGMELHLIHYSYGVNSTEKGDLSSESTVSRIRTEHFPLTLESARPSHTSQYLCASSDPHAEKLFFGSGTQLSVL.

This clone was recorded only once. The chain carries TRBV27 and TRBJ2-4; 7 nucleotides line up with TRBD1. Germline V gene data show CDR1 as MNHEY and CDR2 as SMNVEV (reference sequence). The CDR3 covers 15 residues. The V gene end was trimmed by 6 bases and the J gene end by 0 bases; junction bases not matched to a gene: 5. The CDR3 DNA sequence: TGTGCCAGCAGAGACAGGGCTCTAGCCAAAAACATTCAGTACTTC. Protein product: CASRDRALAKNIQYF.